This entry is about one T cell receptor (beta chain). The antigen remains unidentified. TCRdb's table, derived via immunoSEQ multiplex PCR, lists solely in-frame clones and lacks some. The data contain 350,000 to 600,000 clones, approximately 90% of them seen just once; the ten biggest clones take up 1.7%. The sample comes from a study of Ad26.COV2.S vaccination and SARS-CoV-2 variants. Study-level results: Possible underestimation of total T cell responses by the TCR breadth and depth analyses was noted.

Treatment of the sample: around 19 received Ad26.COV2.S at low or high dose, single or two shots; about 5 received placebo; per-sample allocation not given. After the first vaccine or placebo injection, samples were drawn on day 63. The CDR3 covers 13 residues. Unmatched junction bases numbered 9, after V lost 6 bases and J lost 8 bases. Specimen: peripheral blood, collected in a trial of Ad26.COV2.S vaccine versus placebo. The chain joins TRBV12-3 or TRBV12-4 to TRBJ1-2; 7 nucleotides agree with TRBD1. The sequence was collected from a person between 18 and 59 years old who received the Ad26.COV2.S COVID-19 vaccine or a placebo. CDR3 nucleotides: TGTGCCAGCAGAATAAACGACAGGGACGGCTACACCTTC. It yields the protein CASRINDRDGYTF.